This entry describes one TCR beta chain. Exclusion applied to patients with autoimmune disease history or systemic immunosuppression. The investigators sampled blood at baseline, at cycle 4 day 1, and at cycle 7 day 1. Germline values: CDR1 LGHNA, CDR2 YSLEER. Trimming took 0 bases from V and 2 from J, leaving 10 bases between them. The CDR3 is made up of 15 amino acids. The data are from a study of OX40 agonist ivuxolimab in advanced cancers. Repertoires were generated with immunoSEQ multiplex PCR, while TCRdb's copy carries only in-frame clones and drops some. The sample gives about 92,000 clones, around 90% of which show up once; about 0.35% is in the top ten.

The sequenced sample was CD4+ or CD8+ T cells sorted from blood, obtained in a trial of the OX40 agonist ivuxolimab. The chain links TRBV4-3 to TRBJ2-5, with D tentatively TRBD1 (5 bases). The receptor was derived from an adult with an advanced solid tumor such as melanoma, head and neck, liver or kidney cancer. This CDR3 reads CASSQDKGKQETQYF. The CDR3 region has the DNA TGCGCCAGCAGCCAAGATAAGGGGAAACAAGAGACCCAGTACTTC.